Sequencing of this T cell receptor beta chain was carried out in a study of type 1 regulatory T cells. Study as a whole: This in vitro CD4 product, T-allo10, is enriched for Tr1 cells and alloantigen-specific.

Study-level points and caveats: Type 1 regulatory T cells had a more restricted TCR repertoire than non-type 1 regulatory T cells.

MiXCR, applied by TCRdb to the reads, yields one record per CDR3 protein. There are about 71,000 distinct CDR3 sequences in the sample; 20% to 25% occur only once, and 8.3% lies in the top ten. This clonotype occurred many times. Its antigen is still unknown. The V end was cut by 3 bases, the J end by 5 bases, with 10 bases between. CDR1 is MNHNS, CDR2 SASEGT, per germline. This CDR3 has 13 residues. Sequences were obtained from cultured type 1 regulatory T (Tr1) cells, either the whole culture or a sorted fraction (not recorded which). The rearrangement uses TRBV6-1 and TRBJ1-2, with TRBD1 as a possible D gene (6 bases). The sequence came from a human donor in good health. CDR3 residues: CASSEGGEYGYTF. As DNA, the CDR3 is TGTGCCAGCAGTGAGGGGGGCGAATATGGCTACACCTTC.